This T cell receptor beta chain is from a study of blood T cell repertoires in COVID-19. Study context: From the United States, Italy and Spain came samples of acute and convalescent COVID-19.

Assay used: immunoSEQ multiplex PCR; TCRdb lists only in-frame clones, some missing. This table holds 150,000 to 170,000 clones, 85% found once. Germline V lookup: CDR1 SGHTA, CDR2 FQGTGA. The CDR3 has 15 residues. V was clipped by 4 bases and J by 0 bases, with 7 bases between them. Sample: peripheral blood. The genes are TRBV7-3 and TRBJ2-6, with D possibly being TRBD1 (5 bases). The receptor's source is an older woman with COVID-19, enrolled during active disease. The CDR3 DNA sequence: TGTGCCAGCAGCTCACAGGCCTCTGGGGCCAACGTCCTGACTTTC. Translating it yields CASSSQASGANVLTF.